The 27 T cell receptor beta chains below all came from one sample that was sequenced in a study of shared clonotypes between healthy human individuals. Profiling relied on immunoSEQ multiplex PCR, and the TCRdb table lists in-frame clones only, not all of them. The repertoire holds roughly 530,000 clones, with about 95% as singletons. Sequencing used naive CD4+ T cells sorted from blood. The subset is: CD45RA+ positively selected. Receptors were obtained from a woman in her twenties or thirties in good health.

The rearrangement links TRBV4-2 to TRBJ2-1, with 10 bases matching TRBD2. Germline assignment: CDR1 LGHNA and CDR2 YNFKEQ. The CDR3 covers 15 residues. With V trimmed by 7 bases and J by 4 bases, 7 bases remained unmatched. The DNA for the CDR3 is TGTGCCAGCACCTGGACTAGCGGAACATACAATGAGCAGTTCTTC. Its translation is CASTWTSGTYNEQFF.

For the CDR3, the DNA is TGTGCCACCAGCAGAGATCTCGGGTGGGGCACTGAAGCTTTCTTT. The encoded protein is CATSRDLGWGTEAFF. The chain recombines TRBV15 with TRBJ1-1; D gene unclear. Trimming stripped 0 bases from V and 4 bases from J, with 12 bases between. This CDR3 is built from 15 residues. Germline-derived CDR1 and CDR2 are LNHNV and YYDKDF (reference sequence).

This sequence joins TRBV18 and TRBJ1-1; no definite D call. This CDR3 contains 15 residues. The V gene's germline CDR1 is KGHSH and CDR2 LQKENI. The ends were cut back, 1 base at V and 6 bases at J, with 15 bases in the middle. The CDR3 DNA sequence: TGTGCCAGCTCACCACTTGGTCCCCCTGCGTCTGAAGCTTTCTTT. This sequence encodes CASSPLGPPASEAFF.

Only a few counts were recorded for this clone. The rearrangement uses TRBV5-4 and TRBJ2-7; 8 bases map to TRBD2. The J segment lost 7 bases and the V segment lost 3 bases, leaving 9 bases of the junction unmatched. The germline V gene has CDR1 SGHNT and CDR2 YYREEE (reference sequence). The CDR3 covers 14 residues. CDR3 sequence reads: CASSSPAGVGEQYF. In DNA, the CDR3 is TGTGCCAGCAGCTCTCCAGCGGGAGTGGGGGAGCAGTACTTC.

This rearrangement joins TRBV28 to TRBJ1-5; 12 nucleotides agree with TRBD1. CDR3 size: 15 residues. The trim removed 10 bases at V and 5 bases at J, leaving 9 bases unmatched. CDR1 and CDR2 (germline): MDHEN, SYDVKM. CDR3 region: CATMGGQGADQPQHF. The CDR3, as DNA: TGTGCCACCATGGGGGGACAGGGGGCGGATCAGCCCCAGCATTTT. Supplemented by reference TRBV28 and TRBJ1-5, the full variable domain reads DVKVTQSSRYLVKRTGEKVFLECVQDMDHENMFWYRQDPGLGLRLIYFSYDVKMKEKGDIPEGYSVSREKKERFSLILESASTNQTSMYLCATMGGQGADQPQHFGDGTRLSIL.

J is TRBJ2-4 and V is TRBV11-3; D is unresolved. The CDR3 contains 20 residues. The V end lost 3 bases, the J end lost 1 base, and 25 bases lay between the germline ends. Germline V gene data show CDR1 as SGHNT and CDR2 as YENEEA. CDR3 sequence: CASSLTPRMAPFQAKNIQYF. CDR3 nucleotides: TGTGCCAGCAGCTTGACCCCCCGGATGGCCCCCTTTCAGGCCAAAAACATTCAGTACTTC.

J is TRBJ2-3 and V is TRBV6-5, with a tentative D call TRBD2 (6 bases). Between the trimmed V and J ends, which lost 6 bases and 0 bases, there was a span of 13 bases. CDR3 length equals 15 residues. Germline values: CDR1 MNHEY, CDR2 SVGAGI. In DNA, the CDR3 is TGTGCCAGCAGCCCCACGGGGGAGAGCACAGATACGCAGTATTTT. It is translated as CASSPTGESTDTQYF.

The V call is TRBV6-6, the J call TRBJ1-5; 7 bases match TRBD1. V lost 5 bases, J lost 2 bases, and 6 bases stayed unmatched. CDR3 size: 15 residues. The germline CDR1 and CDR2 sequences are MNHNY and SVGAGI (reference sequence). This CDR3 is CASSRDRVGNQPQHF. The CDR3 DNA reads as TGTGCCAGCAGTCGCGACAGGGTCGGCAATCAGCCCCAGCATTTT.

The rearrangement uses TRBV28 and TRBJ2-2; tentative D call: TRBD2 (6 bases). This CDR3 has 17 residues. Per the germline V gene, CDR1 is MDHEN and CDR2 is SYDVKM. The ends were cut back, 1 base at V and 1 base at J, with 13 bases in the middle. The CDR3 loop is CASSLSIGTVNTGELFF. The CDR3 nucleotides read TGTGCCAGCAGTTTATCAATTGGGACTGTGAACACCGGGGAGCTGTTTTTT.

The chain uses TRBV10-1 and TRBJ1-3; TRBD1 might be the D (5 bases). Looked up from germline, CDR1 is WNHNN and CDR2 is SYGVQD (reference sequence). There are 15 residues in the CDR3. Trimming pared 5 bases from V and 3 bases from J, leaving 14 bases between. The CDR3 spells CASSRYSRDGNTIYF. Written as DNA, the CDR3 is TGCGCCAGCAGTCGCTATTCCAGGGATGGAAACACCATATATTTT.

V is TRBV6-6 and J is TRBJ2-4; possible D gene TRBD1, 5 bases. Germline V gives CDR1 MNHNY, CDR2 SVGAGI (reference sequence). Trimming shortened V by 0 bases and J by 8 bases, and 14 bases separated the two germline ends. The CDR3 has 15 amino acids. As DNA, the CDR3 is TGTGCCAGCAGTTACTCGAACCCCAGGGCTGACATTCAGTACTTC. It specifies CASSYSNPRADIQYF.

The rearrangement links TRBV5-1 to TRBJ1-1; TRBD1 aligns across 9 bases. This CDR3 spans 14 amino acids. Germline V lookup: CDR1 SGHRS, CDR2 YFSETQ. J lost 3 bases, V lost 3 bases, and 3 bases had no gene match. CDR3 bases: TGCGCCAGCAGCTGGGACAGGGCGGACACTGAAGCTTTCTTT. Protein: CASSWDRADTEAFF.

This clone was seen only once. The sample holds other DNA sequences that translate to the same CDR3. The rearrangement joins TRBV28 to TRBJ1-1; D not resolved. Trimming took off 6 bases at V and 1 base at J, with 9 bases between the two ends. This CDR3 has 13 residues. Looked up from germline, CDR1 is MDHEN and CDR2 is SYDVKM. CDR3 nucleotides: TGTGCCAGCAGAGGAGGTGGGAACACTGAAGCTTTCTTT. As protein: CASRGGGNTEAFF.

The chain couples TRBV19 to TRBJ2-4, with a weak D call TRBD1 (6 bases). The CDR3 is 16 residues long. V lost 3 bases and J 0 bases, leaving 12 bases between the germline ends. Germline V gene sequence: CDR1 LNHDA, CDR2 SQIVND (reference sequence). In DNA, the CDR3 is TGTGCCAGTAGTATGGGGGCGGCAGTAGCCAAAAACATTCAGTACTTC. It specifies CASSMGAAVAKNIQYF.

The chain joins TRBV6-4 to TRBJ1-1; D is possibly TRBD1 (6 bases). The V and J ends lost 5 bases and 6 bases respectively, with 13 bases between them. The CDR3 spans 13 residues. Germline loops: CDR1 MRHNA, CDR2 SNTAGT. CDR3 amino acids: CASSTFRGAEAFF. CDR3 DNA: TGTGCCAGCAGTACTTTCAGGGGTGCTGAAGCTTTCTTT.

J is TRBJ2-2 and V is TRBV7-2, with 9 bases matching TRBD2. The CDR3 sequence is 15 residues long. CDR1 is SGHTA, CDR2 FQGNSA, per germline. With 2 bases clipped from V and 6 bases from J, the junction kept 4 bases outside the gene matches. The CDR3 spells CASSLWTSEAGELFF. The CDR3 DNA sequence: TGTGCCAGCAGCTTATGGACTAGCGAGGCCGGGGAGCTGTTTTTT.

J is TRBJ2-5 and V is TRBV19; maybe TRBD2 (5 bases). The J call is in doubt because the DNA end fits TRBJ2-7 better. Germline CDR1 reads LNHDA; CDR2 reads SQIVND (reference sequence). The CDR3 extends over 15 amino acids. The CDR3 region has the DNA TGTGCCAGTAGATCCGGCGGGCTAAGACCCTACGAGCAGTACTTC. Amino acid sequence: CASRSGGLRPYEQYF.

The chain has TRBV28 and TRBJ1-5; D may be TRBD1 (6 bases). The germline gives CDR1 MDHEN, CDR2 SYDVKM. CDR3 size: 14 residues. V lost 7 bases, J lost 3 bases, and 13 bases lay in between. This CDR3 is CASKQGMFNQPQHF. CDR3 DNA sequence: TGTGCCAGCAAACAGGGAATGTTCAATCAGCCCCAGCATTTT.

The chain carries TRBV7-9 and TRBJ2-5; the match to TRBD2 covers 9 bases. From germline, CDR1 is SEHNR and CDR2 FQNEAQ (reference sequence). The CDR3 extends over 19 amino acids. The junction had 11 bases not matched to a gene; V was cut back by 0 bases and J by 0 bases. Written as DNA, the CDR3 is TGTGCCAGCAGCTTAGCGCTTTGGCGGGAGGGCCGGTACCAAGAGACCCAGTACTTC. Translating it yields CASSLALWREGRYQETQYF. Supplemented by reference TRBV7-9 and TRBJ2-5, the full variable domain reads DTGVSQNPRHKITKRGQNVTFRCDPISEHNRLYWYRQTLGQGPEFLTYFQNEAQLEKSRLLSDRFSAERPKGSFSTLEIQRTEQGDSAMYLCASSLALWREGRYQETQYFGPGTRLLVL.

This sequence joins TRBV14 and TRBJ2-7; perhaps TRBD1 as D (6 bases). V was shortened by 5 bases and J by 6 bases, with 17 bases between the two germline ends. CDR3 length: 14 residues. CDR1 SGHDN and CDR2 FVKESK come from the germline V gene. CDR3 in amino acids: CASSNRDRFREQYF. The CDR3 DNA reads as TGTGCCAGCAGCAACCGCGACAGGTTCCGCGAGCAGTACTTC.

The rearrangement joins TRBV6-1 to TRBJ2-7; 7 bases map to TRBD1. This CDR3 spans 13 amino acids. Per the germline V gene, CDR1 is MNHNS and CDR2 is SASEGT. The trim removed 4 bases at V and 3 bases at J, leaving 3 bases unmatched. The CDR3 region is CASSVRQGYEQYF. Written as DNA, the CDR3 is TGTGCCAGCAGTGTTCGACAGGGCTACGAGCAGTACTTC.

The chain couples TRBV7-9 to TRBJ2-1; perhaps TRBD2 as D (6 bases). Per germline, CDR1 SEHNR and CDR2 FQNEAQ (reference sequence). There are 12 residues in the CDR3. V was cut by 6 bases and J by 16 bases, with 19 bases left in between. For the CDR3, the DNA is TGTGCCAGCAGAAAGGAGGGGACTCTCGATTTCTTC. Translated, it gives CASRKEGTLDFF.

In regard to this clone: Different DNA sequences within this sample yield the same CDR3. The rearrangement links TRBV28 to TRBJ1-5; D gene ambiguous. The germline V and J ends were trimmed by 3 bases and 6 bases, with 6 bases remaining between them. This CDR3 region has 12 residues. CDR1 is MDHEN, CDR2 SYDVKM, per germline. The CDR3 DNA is TGTGCCAGCAGTTTCGGGAGTCAGCCCCAGCATTTT. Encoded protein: CASSFGSQPQHF.

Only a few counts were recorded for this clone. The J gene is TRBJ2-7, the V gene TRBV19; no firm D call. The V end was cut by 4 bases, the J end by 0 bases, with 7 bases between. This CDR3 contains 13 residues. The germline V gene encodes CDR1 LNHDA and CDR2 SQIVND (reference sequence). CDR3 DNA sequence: TGTGCCAGTAGTAATGAATACTCCTACGAGCAGTACTTC. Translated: CASSNEYSYEQYF.

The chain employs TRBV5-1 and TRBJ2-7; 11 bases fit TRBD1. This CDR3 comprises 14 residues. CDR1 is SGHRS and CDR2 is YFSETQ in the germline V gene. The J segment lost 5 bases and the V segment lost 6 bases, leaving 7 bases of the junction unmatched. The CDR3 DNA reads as TGCGCCAGCAACTCGGGACAGGGGGAGCACGAGCAGTACTTC. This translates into CASNSGQGEHEQYF.

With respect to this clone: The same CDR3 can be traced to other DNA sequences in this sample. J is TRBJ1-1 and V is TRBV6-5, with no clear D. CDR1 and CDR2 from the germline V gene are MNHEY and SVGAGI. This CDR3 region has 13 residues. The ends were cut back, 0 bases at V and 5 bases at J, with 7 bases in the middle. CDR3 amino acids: CASSYSAGTEAFF. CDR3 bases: TGTGCCAGCAGTTACTCTGCAGGTACTGAAGCTTTCTTT.

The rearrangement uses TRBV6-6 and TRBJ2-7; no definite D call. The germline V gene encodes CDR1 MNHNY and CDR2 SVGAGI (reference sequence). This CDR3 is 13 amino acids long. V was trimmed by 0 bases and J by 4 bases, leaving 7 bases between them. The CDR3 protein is CASSYSHSYEQYF. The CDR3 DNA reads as TGTGCCAGCAGTTACTCCCACAGTTACGAGCAGTACTTC.